This TCR beta chain comes out of a study of blood T cell repertoires in COVID-19. About the research overall: Material from acute and convalescent COVID-19 was sourced from the United States, Italy and Spain.

As handled by the study authors: Reference gene primer amplification yielded estimated nucleated cell counts. Profiling relied on immunoSEQ multiplex PCR, and the TCRdb table lists in-frame clones only, not all of them. V, J and clone size derive from that table, while D and trimming were established from the DNA sequence. The sample has 200,000 to 250,000 clones, 70% to 90% seen once; the top ten hold about 15%. Participants' reported clinical history set cohort assignment. This clone was picked up one time. The CDR3 is 13 amino acids. Germline CDR1 reads MNHEY; CDR2 reads SMNVEV (reference sequence). V was pared by 6 bases and J by 7 bases, with 1 base of the junction left unmatched.

This sequence joins TRBV27 and TRBJ2-7; 15 bases are a match to TRBD2. Specimen: PBMCs or T cells enriched from blood (not recorded which). The sequence was collected from a woman aged 45-60 years with acute COVID-19. The CDR3 nucleotides read TGTGCCAGCAGCGGGACTAGCGGGGGGGAGCAGTACTTC. Encoded protein: CASSGTSGGEQYF.